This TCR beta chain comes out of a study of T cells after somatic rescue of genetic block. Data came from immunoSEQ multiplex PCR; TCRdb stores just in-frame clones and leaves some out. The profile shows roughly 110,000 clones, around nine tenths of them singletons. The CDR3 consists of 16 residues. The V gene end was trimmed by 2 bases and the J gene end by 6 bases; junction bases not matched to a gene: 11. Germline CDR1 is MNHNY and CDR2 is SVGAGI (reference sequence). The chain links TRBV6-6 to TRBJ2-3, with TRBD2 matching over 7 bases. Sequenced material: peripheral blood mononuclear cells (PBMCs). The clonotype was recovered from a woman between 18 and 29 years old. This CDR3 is CASSYPDGAGSDTQYF. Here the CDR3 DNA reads TGTGCCAGCAGTTACCCGGATGGAGCGGGGAGCGATACGCAGTATTTT.